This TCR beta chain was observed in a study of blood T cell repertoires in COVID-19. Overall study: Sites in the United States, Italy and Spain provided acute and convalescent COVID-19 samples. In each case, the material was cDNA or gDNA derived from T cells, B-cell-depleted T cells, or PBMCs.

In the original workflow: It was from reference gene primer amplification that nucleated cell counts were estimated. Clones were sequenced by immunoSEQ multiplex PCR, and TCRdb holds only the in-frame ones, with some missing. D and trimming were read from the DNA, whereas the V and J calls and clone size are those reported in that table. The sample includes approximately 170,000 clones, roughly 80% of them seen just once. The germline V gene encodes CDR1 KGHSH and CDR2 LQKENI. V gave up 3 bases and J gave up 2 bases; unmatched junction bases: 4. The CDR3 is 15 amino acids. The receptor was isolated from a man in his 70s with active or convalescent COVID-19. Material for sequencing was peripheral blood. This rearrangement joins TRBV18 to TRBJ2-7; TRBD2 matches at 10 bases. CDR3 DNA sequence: TGTGCCAGCTCACCGACTAGCGGGTCGACCTACGAGCAGTACTTC. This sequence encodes CASSPTSGSTYEQYF.